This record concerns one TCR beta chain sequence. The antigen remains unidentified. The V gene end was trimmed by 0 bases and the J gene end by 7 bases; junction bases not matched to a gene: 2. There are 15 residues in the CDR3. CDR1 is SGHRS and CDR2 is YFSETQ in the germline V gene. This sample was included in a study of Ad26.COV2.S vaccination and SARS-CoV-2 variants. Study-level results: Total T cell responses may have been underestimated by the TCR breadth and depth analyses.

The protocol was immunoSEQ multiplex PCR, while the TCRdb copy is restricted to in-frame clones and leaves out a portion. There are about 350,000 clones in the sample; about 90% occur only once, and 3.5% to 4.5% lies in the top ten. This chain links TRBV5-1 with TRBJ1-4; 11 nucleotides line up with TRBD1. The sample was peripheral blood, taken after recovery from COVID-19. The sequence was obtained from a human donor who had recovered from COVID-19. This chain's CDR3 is CASSLDGTGGEKLFF. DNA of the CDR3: TGCGCCAGCAGCTTGGATGGGACAGGGGGTGAAAAACTGTTTTTT. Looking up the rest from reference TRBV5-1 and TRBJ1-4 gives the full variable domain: KAGVTQTPRYLIKTRGQQVTLSCSPISGHRSVSWYQQTPGQGLQFLFEYFSETQRNKGNFPGRFSGRQFSNSRSEMNVSTLELGDSALYLCASSLDGTGGEKLFFGSGTQLSVL.